The 10 T cell receptor beta chains below were found in one sample sequenced in a study of blood T cell repertoires in COVID-19. The repertoire was sequenced with immunoSEQ multiplex PCR; TCRdb's copy has only in-frame clones and lacks some. This sample has 150,000 to 250,000 clones, with about 95% found just once. The specimen was peripheral blood. The receptors were gathered from a man younger than 40 with COVID-19, enrolled during active disease.

The chain combines TRBV12-3 or TRBV12-4 with TRBJ1-2; 7 positions agree with TRBD1. After removal of 6 bases from V and 3 bases from J, the junction contained 4 bases not matched to a gene. The CDR3 runs to 13 residues. This chain's CDR3 is CASRQGTDYGYTF. In nucleotides, the CDR3 is TGTGCCAGCAGACAGGGGACAGACTATGGCTACACCTTC.

This chain uses TRBV5-4 with TRBJ2-1; D perhaps matches TRBD1 (6 bases). The CDR3 consists of 14 residues. V lost 1 base and J 2 bases, leaving 7 bases between the germline ends. CDR1 and CDR2 (germline): SGHNT, YYREEE (reference sequence). In DNA form, the CDR3 reads TGTGCCAGCAGCTTGCCAGGGGCCTACAATGAGCAGTTCTTC. This codes for CASSLPGAYNEQFF. Full variable domain (missing parts from reference TRBV5-4 and TRBJ2-1): ETGVTQSPTHLIKTRGQQVTLRCSSQSGHNTVSWYQQALGQGPQFIFQYYREEENGRGNFPPRFSGLQFPNYSSELNVNALELDDSALYLCASSLPGAYNEQFFGPGTRLTVL.

The chain has TRBV15 and TRBJ1-6; TRBD1 matches at 7 bases. The CDR3 loop spans 15 amino acids. With 2 bases clipped from V and 8 bases from J, the junction kept 6 bases outside the gene matches. Germline V CDR1 and CDR2: LNHNV, YYDKDF (reference sequence). This chain's CDR3 is CATSRSGQAYSPLHF. The DNA for the CDR3 is TGTGCCACCAGCAGATCTGGACAGGCCTATTCACCCCTCCACTTT.

This chain uses TRBV11-2 with TRBJ2-3, with D unresolved. V lost 3 bases, J lost 2 bases, and 3 bases lay in between. CDR1 and CDR2 (germline): SGHAT, FQNNGV. CDR3 length: 12 amino acids. CDR3 loop: CASSFSTDTQYF. CDR3 coding DNA: TGTGCCAGCAGCTTCTCCACAGATACGCAGTATTTT.

The chain is built from TRBV5-1 and TRBJ2-7; D is perhaps TRBD1 (6 bases). Deletions cut 6 bases from V and 0 bases from J, with 10 bases between. CDR1 is SGHRS and CDR2 is YFSETQ in the germline V gene. The CDR3 consists of 13 residues. The CDR3 reads CASNKGDSYEQYF. In DNA form, the CDR3 reads TGCGCCAGCAACAAGGGGGACTCCTACGAGCAGTACTTC.

This sequence joins TRBV25-1 and TRBJ2-7; possible D gene TRBD1, 6 bases. Germline V gives CDR1 MGHDK, CDR2 SYGVNS. The CDR3 runs 13 residues. Trimming left V 6 bases short and J 3 bases short, with 12 bases between. CDR3: CASRRDTNYEQYF. The CDR3, as DNA: TGTGCCAGCAGGAGGGACACAAACTACGAGCAGTACTTC.

The CDR3 spells CASSVGASSYEQYF. The CDR3 DNA reads TGTGCCAGCAGCGTAGGTGCCAGCTCCTACGAGCAGTACTTC. This chain uses TRBV9 with TRBJ2-7; D is unclear. The germline gives CDR1 SGDLS, CDR2 YYNGEE. V was shortened by 0 bases and J by 0 bases, with 7 bases between the two germline ends. The CDR3 runs to 14 residues.

V gene TRBV7-9 combines with J gene TRBJ2-4; 7 bases match TRBD1. Trimming removed 1 base from V and 0 bases from J; junction bases left unmatched: 6. Germline values: CDR1 SEHNR, CDR2 FQNEAQ (reference sequence). CDR3 length equals 17 residues. DNA of the CDR3: TGTGCCAGCAGCTTAGAGGGGGCCACCCTAGCCAAAAACATTCAGTACTTC. Translated, it gives CASSLEGATLAKNIQYF. The variable domain in full, completed from reference TRBV7-9 and TRBJ2-4, reads DTGVSQNPRHKITKRGQNVTFRCDPISEHNRLYWYRQTLGQGPEFLTYFQNEAQLEKSRLLSDRFSAERPKGSFSTLEIQRTEQGDSAMYLCASSLEGATLAKNIQYFGAGTRLSVL.

V usage is TRBV9 and J usage is TRBJ1-2; 9 nucleotides match TRBD1. J gave up 6 bases and V 5 bases, and 11 bases lay outside the gene matches. The length of the CDR3 is 15 residues. CDR1 is SGDLS and CDR2 is YYNGEE in the germline V gene. CDR3 amino acids: CASSPTQGARDGYTF. For the CDR3, the DNA is TGTGCCAGCAGTCCAACACAGGGGGCGCGAGATGGCTACACCTTC. The full variable domain, completed using reference TRBV9 and TRBJ1-2, is DSGVTQTPKHLITATGQRVTLRCSPRSGDLSVYWYQQSLDQGLQFLIQYYNGEERAKGNILERFSAQQFPDLHSELNLSSLELGDSALYFCASSPTQGARDGYTFGSGTRLTVV.

The DNA for the CDR3 is TGTGCCAGCAGCAATCACTACGAGCAGTACTTC. It codes for CASSNHYEQYF. This chain uses TRBV21-1 with TRBJ2-7; the table gives TRBD1 as D, unverified against the DNA. TRBV21-1 is a known pseudogene. The CDR3 is made up of 11 amino acids.